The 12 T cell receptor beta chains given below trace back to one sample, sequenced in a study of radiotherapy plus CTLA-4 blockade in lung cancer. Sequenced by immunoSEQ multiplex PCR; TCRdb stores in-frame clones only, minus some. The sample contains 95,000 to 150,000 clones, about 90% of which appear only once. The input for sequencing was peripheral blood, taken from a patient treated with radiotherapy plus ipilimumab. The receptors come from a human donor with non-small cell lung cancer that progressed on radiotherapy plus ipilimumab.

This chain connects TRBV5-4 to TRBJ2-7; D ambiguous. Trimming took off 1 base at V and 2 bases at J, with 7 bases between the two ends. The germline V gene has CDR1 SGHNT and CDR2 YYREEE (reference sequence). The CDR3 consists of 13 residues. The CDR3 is CASSLIGPYEQYF. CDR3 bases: TGTGCCAGCAGCTTGATTGGCCCCTACGAGCAGTACTTC.

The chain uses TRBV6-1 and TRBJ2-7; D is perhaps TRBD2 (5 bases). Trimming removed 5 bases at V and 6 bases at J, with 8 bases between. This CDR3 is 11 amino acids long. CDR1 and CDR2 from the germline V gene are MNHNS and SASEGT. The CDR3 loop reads CASSYAGEQYF. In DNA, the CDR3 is TGTGCCAGCAGTTATGCGGGCGAGCAGTACTTC.

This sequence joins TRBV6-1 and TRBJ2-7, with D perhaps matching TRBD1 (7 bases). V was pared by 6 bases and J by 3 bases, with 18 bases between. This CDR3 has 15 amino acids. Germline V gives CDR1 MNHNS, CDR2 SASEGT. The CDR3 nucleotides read TGTGCCAGCAGGACCCTTACAGGGGAGGTCTACGAGCAGTACTTC. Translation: CASRTLTGEVYEQYF.

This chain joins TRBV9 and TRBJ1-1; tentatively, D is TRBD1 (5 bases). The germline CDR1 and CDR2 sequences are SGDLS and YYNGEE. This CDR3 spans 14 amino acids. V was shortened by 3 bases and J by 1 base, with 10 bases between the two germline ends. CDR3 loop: CASSADSWNTEAFF. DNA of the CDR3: TGTGCCAGCAGCGCCGACAGTTGGAACACTGAAGCTTTCTTT.

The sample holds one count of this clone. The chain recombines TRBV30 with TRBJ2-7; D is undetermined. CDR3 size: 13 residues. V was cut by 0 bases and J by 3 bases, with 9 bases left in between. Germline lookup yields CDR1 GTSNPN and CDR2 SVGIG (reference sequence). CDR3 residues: CAWSVLLDYEQYF. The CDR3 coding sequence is TGTGCCTGGAGTGTACTTTTGGACTACGAGCAGTACTTC.

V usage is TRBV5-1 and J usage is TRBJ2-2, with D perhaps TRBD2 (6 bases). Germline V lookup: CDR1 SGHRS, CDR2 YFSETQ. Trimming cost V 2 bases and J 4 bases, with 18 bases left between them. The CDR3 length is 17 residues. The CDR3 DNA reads TGCGCCAGCAGCTTTCCCCGCGGGGAGAGGGTCACCGGGGAGCTGTTTTTT. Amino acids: CASSFPRGERVTGELFF.

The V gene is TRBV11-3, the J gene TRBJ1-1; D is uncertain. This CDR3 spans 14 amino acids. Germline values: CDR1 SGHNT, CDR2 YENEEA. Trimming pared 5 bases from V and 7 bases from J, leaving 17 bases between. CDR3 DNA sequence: TGTGCCAGCAGCCCTAAGATTCTGGTCGGTGAAGCTTTCTTT. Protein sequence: CASSPKILVGEAFF.

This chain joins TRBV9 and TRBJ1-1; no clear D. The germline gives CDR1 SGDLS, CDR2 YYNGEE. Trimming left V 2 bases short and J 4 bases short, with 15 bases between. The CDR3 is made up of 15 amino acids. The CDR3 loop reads CASSVDGGRGTEAFF. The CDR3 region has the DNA TGTGCCAGCAGCGTTGATGGAGGACGAGGCACTGAAGCTTTCTTT.

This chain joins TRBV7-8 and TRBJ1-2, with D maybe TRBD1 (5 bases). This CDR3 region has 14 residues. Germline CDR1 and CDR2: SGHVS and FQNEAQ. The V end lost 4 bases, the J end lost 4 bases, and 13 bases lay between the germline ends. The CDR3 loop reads CASSSGPASYGYTF. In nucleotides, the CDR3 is TGTGCCAGCAGCTCAGGGCCAGCTAGCTATGGCTACACCTTC.

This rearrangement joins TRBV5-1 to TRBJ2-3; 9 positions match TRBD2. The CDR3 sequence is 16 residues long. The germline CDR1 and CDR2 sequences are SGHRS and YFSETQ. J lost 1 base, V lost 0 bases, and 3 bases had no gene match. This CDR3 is CASSLVGGRGTDTQYF. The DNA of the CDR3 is TGCGCCAGCAGCTTGGTGGGCGGGAGGGGCACAGATACGCAGTATTTT.

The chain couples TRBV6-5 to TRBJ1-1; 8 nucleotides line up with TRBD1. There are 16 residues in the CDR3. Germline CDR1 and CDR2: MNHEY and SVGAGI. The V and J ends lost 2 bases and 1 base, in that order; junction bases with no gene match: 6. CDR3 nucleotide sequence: TGTGCCAGCAGTTACCAGAGGACAGGGTCGAACACTGAAGCTTTCTTT. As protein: CASSYQRTGSNTEAFF.

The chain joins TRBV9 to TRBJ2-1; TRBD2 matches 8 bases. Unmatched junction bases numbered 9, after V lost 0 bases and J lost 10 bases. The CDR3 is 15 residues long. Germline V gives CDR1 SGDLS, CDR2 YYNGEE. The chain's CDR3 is CASSVEGLAREEQFF. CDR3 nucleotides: TGTGCCAGCAGCGTAGAAGGACTAGCTCGGGAGGAGCAGTTCTTC.